This entry lists 18 T cell receptor beta chains sequenced from one sample in a study of cytomegalovirus exposure and HLA in healthy donors (dated by TCRdb to 2016 to 2017). The library was prepared using the immunoSEQ multiplex PCR assay. For the multiplex PCR, a mixture combining 60 forward primers for TCR Vbeta segments and 13 reverse primers for TCR Jbeta segments was used. Sourced from immuneACCESS, this table was stored by TCRdb with only in-frame sequences that have V and J called. A share of the clones is absent; for the studies checked, an unresolved V gene accounts for under half, and the remainder has no known explanation. The sample table lists about 140,000 clones, about 76% of them with a count of one. Of the sample, approximately 2.8% is held by the ten largest clones. Input material: PBMCs. The origin of the receptors is a female donor in good health and CMV-seronegative.

The CDR3 protein is CASSAPGQGHTGELFF. CDR3 sequence (DNA): TGTGCCAGCAGCGCCCCGGGACAGGGCCACACCGGGGAGCTGTTTTTT. This chain joins TRBV5-4 and TRBJ2-2, with 9 nucleotides matching TRBD1. Germline V gives CDR1 SGHNT, CDR2 YYREEE (reference sequence). J was trimmed by 3 bases and V by 4 bases; bases with no gene match: 7. The CDR3 is made up of 16 amino acids.

This chain links TRBV5-1 with TRBJ2-7; 8 bases map to TRBD2. Looked up from germline, CDR1 is SGHRS and CDR2 is YFSETQ. The J segment lost 3 bases and the V segment lost 1 base, leaving 3 bases of the junction unmatched. The CDR3 length is 14 residues. This CDR3 reads CASSLKRGFYEQYF. In nucleotides, the CDR3 is TGCGCCAGCAGCTTGAAGCGGGGGTTCTACGAGCAGTACTTC. The full variable domain, with the rest looked up from reference TRBV5-1 and TRBJ2-7, is KAGVTQTPRYLIKTRGQQVTLSCSPISGHRSVSWYQQTPGQGLQFLFEYFSETQRNKGNFPGRFSGRQFSNSRSEMNVSTLELGDSALYLCASSLKRGFYEQYFGPGTRLTVT.

This chain uses TRBV9 with TRBJ2-3, with D maybe TRBD2 (6 bases). This CDR3 has 16 amino acids. Trimming shortened V by 4 bases and J by 5 bases, and 20 bases separated the two germline ends. Germline V gene lookup returns CDR1 SGDLS and CDR2 YYNGEE. The chain's CDR3 is CASSTTWDSSRDTQYF. The CDR3 nucleotides read TGTGCCAGCAGCACAACCTGGGACTCCTCCAGAGATACGCAGTATTTT.

V gene TRBV19 combines with J gene TRBJ1-6, with 7 bases fitting TRBD1. After removal of 6 bases from V and 10 bases from J, the junction contained 6 bases not matched to a gene. The CDR3 loop spans 13 amino acids. The germline V gene has CDR1 LNHDA and CDR2 SQIVND (reference sequence). For the CDR3, the DNA is TGTGCCAGTAGGACAGGGTTAGAATCACCCCTCCACTTT. It encodes CASRTGLESPLHF.

This clone was observed once. The chain links TRBV5-6 to TRBJ2-5; D gene ambiguous. There are 11 residues in the CDR3. The V gene lost 1 base and the J gene lost 6 bases, with 4 bases spanning the gap. Germline CDR1 is SGHDT and CDR2 is YYEEEE. The CDR3: CASSLLKTQYF. The CDR3 DNA follows: TGTGCCAGCAGCTTGTTAAAGACCCAGTACTTC.

The chain employs TRBV5-7 and TRBJ1-1, with D hard to call. TRBV5-7 is an open reading frame, and its role is uncertain. The CDR3 has 14 residues. Trimming stripped 7 bases from V and 0 bases from J, with 13 bases between. Here the CDR3 reads CASGRRKMNTEAFF. For the CDR3, the DNA is TGTGCCAGCGGGCGACGGAAGATGAACACTGAAGCTTTCTTT.

This clone was picked up one time. V usage is TRBV5-6 and J usage is TRBJ1-2; D not resolved. Trimming took 3 bases from V and 3 from J, leaving 6 bases between them. The CDR3 extends over 12 amino acids. Germline V lookup: CDR1 SGHDT, CDR2 YYEEEE. The CDR3 sequence: CASSYLHYGYTF. CDR3 in DNA: TGTGCCAGCAGCTACTTACACTATGGCTACACCTTC.

This clone showed up just once. The chain carries TRBV28 and TRBJ1-3; 8 bases align to TRBD1. V lost 5 bases and J lost 4; bases outside the gene matches: 7. Looked up from germline, CDR1 is MDHEN and CDR2 is SYDVKM. This CDR3 spans 15 amino acids. CDR3 loop: CASSEGQGRGNTIYF. The CDR3, as DNA: TGTGCCAGCAGTGAAGGACAGGGAAGAGGAAACACCATATATTTT.

Remarks on this clone: At one boundary the junction diverges from the germline segment, which might be a read error. The chain has TRBV5-4 and TRBJ2-5; TRBD2 aligns across 7 bases. Germline CDR1 SGHNT, CDR2 YYREEE (reference sequence). This CDR3 has 14 residues. CDR3 DNA sequence: TGTGCCAGCACCCCTAGCGGCAGCCCCCTCTCCGAACACTTC. Translating it yields CASTPSGSPLSEHF.

Only one count was recorded for this clone. This chain uses TRBV29-1 with TRBJ2-3; 14 nucleotides line up with TRBD2. V was clipped by 1 base and J by 0 bases; unmatched bases: 6. Germline values: CDR1 SQVTM, CDR2 ANQGSEA. This CDR3 region has 18 residues. The CDR3, as DNA: TGCAGCGTTGAAGGGGGGACTAGCGGGGGCCTTAGCACAGATACGCAGTATTTT. Its protein product is CSVEGGTSGGLSTDTQYF.

V usage is TRBV7-9 and J usage is TRBJ1-1; maybe TRBD1 (6 bases). Germline lookup yields CDR1 SEHNR and CDR2 FQNEAQ (reference sequence). CDR3 size: 15 residues. The V and J ends lost 0 bases and 5 bases respectively, with 13 bases between them. Written as DNA, the CDR3 is TGTGCCAGCAGCTTAGCGGGCGGGGGCGGGACTGAAGCTTTCTTT. Amino acids: CASSLAGGGGTEAFF.

This clone was counted a few times. V is TRBV10-3 and J is TRBJ1-2, with 7 nucleotides matching TRBD1. This CDR3 comprises 13 residues. Germline CDR1 reads ENHRY; CDR2 reads SYGVKD. V dropped 2 bases and J dropped 6; count of bases not matched to a gene: 3. CDR3 DNA: TGTGCCATCAGTGAGGGACAGGACCATGGCTACACCTTC. Amino acid sequence: CAISEGQDHGYTF.

This clone came up once. V is TRBV7-8 and J is TRBJ2-1, with TRBD2 matching 12 bases. With 5 bases clipped from V and 7 bases from J, the junction kept 15 bases outside the gene matches. The CDR3 totals 18 residues. Germline CDR1 SGHVS, CDR2 FQNEAQ. The CDR3 protein is CASSHRRPLAGGRNEQFF. The CDR3 DNA sequence: TGTGCCAGCAGCCACAGACGGCCTCTAGCGGGAGGGCGGAATGAGCAGTTCTTC.

The rearrangement uses TRBV10-3 and TRBJ2-2; 9 positions match TRBD2. Germline V CDR1 and CDR2: ENHRY, SYGVKD. This CDR3 region has 13 residues. Trimming at V came to 3 bases and at J to 13 bases, leaving 6 bases not matched to a gene. CDR3 sequence reads: CAISDRLAARLFF. CDR3 sequence (DNA): TGTGCCATCAGTGACCGACTAGCGGCACGGCTGTTTTTT.

The J gene is TRBJ1-4, the V gene TRBV15; the D gene is possibly TRBD1 (5 bases). The CDR3 length is 15 residues. V gave up 0 bases and J gave up 6 bases, with 11 bases separating them. Germline assignment: CDR1 LNHNV and CDR2 YYDKDF (reference sequence). CDR3 in amino acids: CATSRERQLYEKLFF. The CDR3 DNA follows: TGTGCCACCAGCAGAGAGAGACAGTTGTATGAAAAACTGTTTTTT. Drawing the rest from reference TRBV15 and TRBJ1-4, the complete variable domain is DAMVIQNPRYQVTQFGKPVTLSCSQTLNHNVMYWYQQKSSQAPKLLFHYYDKDFNNEADTPDNFQSRRPNTSFCFLDIRSPGLGDTAMYLCATSRERQLYEKLFFGSGTQLSVL.

The chain is built from TRBV4-3 and TRBJ1-1; D is unresolved. Trimming removed 8 bases at V and 1 base at J, with 11 bases between. The CDR3 runs to 13 residues. Germline V gives CDR1 LGHNA, CDR2 YSLEER. CDR3 bases: TGCGCCAGCGGAGGCGGCAGGAACACTGAAGCTTTCTTT. Translating gives CASGGGRNTEAFF.

The rearrangement uses TRBV7-9 and TRBJ2-1, with D possibly being TRBD2 (6 bases). Germline CDR1 reads SEHNR; CDR2 reads FQNEAQ (reference sequence). The CDR3 loop spans 18 amino acids. The V end lost 2 bases, the J end lost 6 bases, and 23 bases lay between the germline ends. CDR3 sequence reads: CASSLPPPRVLGGNEQFF. The CDR3 DNA follows: TGTGCCAGCAGCTTACCTCCCCCGCGGGTCTTGGGGGGCAATGAGCAGTTCTTC.

The chain uses TRBV2 and TRBJ2-1, with D possibly matching TRBD2 (6 bases). Per germline, CDR1 SNHLY and CDR2 FYNNEI. This CDR3 spans 12 amino acids. The V end lost 0 bases, the J end lost 9 bases, and 6 bases lay between the germline ends. The CDR3 is CASSEARGEQFF. DNA for the CDR3: TGTGCCAGCAGTGAAGCGCGGGGTGAGCAGTTCTTC.